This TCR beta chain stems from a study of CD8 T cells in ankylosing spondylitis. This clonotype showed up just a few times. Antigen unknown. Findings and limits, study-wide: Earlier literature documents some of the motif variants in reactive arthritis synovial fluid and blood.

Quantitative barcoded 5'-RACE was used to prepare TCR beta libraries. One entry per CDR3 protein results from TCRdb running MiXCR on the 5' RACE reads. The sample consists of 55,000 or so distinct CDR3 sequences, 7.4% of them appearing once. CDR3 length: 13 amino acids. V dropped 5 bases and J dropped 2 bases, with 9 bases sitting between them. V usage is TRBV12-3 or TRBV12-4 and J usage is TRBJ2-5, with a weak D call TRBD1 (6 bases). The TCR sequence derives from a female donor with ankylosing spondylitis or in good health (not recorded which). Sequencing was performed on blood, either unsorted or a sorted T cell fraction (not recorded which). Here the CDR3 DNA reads TGTGCCAGCAGTCTTGGACAGCAAGAGACCCAGTACTTC. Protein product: CASSLGQQETQYF.